This is a list of T cell receptor beta chains from one sample in a study of shared clonotypes between healthy human individuals. The assay was immunoSEQ multiplex PCR, and TCRdb's table has in-frame clones only and misses some. The data hold over 2 million clones, with 90% to 95% observed a single time. The sequencing input was naive CD4+ T cells sorted from blood. The receptors here all came from a man in his late teens or twenties in good health. CDR3s include the opening cysteine and the closing phenylalanine or tryptophan. The order of the fields is V gene, J gene, CDR3 protein.

TRBV2	TRBJ2-4	CASSVLQKNIQYF
TRBV10-3	TRBJ1-5	CAISETGLAQHF
TRBV5-4	TRBJ2-7	CASSSGGQAVSYEQYF
TRBV27	TRBJ2-2	CASSLFPGGRGNLFF
TRBV27	TRBJ1-1	CASSRAERTEAFF
TRBV18	TRBJ1-1	CASSPIGLTEAFF
TRBV5-4	TRBJ2-1	CASSFTGDREQFF
TRBV7-9	TRBJ2-5	CASSSPLRPETQYF
TRBV18	TRBJ1-2	CASSPVVQGTSYGYTF
TRBV6-5	TRBJ2-5	CASSYSRGAQETQYF
TRBV5-4	TRBJ2-7	CASSLEQRGRNEQYF
TRBV5-1	TRBJ1-3	CASSLGGGENTIYF
TRBV5-6	TRBJ2-7	CASNSQAGGYEQYF
TRBV7-2	TRBJ2-2	CASRLAGGNTGELFF
TRBV30	TRBJ2-2	CAWRPSGRYTGELFF
TRBV6-4	TRBJ2-5	CASSANLPSPLETQYF
TRBV30	TRBJ1-2	CAWSVDSYGYTF
TRBV6-1	TRBJ1-6	CATLGPGLDNSPLHF
TRBV10-3	TRBJ1-5	CAISERTGINQPQHF
TRBV28	TRBJ2-5	CASSFRRGGGETQYF
TRBV13	TRBJ2-2	CASSSGLAVFTGELFF
TRBV5-1	TRBJ2-1	CASKAPRLAGPGGYNEQFF
TRBV12-5	TRBJ1-1	CASGSNEAFF
TRBV7-8	TRBJ2-7	CASSLLGQGYEQYF
TRBV6-1	TRBJ2-1	CASTGQVLYGNEQFF
TRBV4-1	TRBJ1-5	CASSQVIWGADQPQHF
TRBV27	TRBJ1-5	CASSPQGALNQPQHF
TRBV5-1	TRBJ2-1	CASSTGLAGWYEQFF
TRBV25-1	TRBJ1-2	CASSDPRNQGYGYGYTF
TRBV4-2	TRBJ1-2	CASSSPGQGISGYTF
TRBV18	TRBJ1-1	CASSPAFGGGTEAFF
TRBV5-4	TRBJ2-1	CASSLVGNYNEQFF
TRBV2	TRBJ2-3	CASSTKGPDTQYF
TRBV7-2	TRBJ2-1	CASSPLGRETVPYNEQFF
TRBV5-1	TRBJ2-7	CASSSGTGLGYEQYF
TRBV5-8	TRBJ1-2	CASSFTGTGLVGYTF
TRBV6-1	TRBJ2-7	CASRRSYEQYF
TRBV15	TRBJ2-3	CATSRDIITDTQYF
TRBV4-1	TRBJ2-1	CASSQDRPTSNEQFF
TRBV5-1	TRBJ2-1	CASRRTGGNEQFF
TRBV7-6	TRBJ2-2	CASSPSGGTGELFF
TRBV7-9	TRBJ2-3	CASSTPGQSTDTQYF
TRBV9	TRBJ1-2	CASSVGPLLDYGYTF